This entry lists 8 T cell receptor beta chains sequenced from one sample in a study of T-cell memory formation after mild COVID-19. TCRdb called the 5' RACE reads again in MiXCR, with one record for every CDR3 protein. The sample lists about 250,000 distinct CDR3 sequences; more than 15% were seen once. The material sequenced was PBMCs or a T cell subset sorted from them (not recorded which). All receptors come from a young man who had mild COVID-19 (a few samples of this study predate the infection). Cell type and time point are not known.

The rearrangement joins TRBV27 to TRBJ2-1, with D possibly TRBD2 on 7 matching bases. This CDR3 is 13 amino acids long. With 8 bases removed from V and 15 bases from J, the gap between germline ends came to 23 bases. Germline-derived CDR1 and CDR2 are MNHEY and SMNVEV (reference sequence). Written as DNA, the CDR3 is TGTGCCAGCGCGAGCCTGGGGGGGCGTAATCCGTTCTTC. Amino acids: CASASLGGRNPFF.

In this sample, this clonotype turned up once. One end of the junction fails to match germline, which may point to a read error. V and J are TRBV5-1 and TRBJ2-6, with a possible D match to TRBD1 (5 bases). Germline lookup yields CDR1 SGHRS and CDR2 YFSETQ. The CDR3 length is 16 residues. This CDR3 reads CASSFGDRSGANVQTF. CDR3 nucleotide sequence: TGCGCCAGCAGCTTTGGAGACCGCTCTGGGGCCAACGTCCAGACTTTC.

The table lists this clonotype with a few counts. The chain links TRBV4-2 to TRBJ1-3; D uncertain. The CDR3 covers 17 residues. V lost 0 bases, J lost 1 base, and 13 bases lay in between. Germline values: CDR1 LGHNA, CDR2 YNFKEQ. CDR3 DNA sequence: TGTGCCAGCAGCCAAGACCCCGGGTCTCTTTCTGGAAACACCATATATTTT. Amino acids: CASSQDPGSLSGNTIYF.

Many counts were recorded for this clonotype. CDR3 DNA: TGTGCCAGCAGCTATTTAGCGAAGGTGTTCTATGGCTACACCTTC. The encoded protein is CASSYLAKVFYGYTF. The genes are TRBV6-6 and TRBJ1-2; D is uncertain. Trimming removed 6 bases at V and 4 bases at J, with 18 bases between. The CDR3 spans 15 residues. Germline lookup yields CDR1 MNHNY and CDR2 SVGAGI (reference sequence).

CDR3 sequence reads: CASSLSGRTEETQYF. Written as DNA, the CDR3 is TGTGCCAGCAGCTTAAGTGGCCGCACCGAAGAGACCCAGTACTTC. This chain connects TRBV7-2 to TRBJ2-5; no clear D. Trimming took 2 bases from V and 3 from J, leaving 13 bases between them. The CDR3 covers 15 residues. Germline lookup yields CDR1 SGHTA and CDR2 FQGNSA.

V gene TRBV6-6 combines with J gene TRBJ2-5; TRBD1 aligns across 9 bases. From germline, CDR1 is MNHNY and CDR2 SVGAGI (reference sequence). Trimming cost V 2 bases and J 5 bases; bases outside gene matches: 3. The CDR3 has 14 amino acids. The CDR3 sequence: CASSYGTGMETQYF. CDR3 nucleotide sequence: TGTGCCAGCAGTTACGGGACAGGGATGGAGACCCAGTACTTC.

The CDR3 DNA reads TGCAGTGCCTCCGGGACAGGGGGCTACAATGAGCAGTTCTTC. It encodes CSASGTGGYNEQFF. This chain links TRBV20-1 with TRBJ2-1; TRBD1 matches 11 bases. Trimming at V came to 6 bases and at J to 3 bases, leaving 4 bases not matched to a gene. The CDR3 extends over 14 amino acids. Germline CDR1 reads DFQATT; CDR2 reads SNEGSKA (reference sequence).

This clonotype has just a few counts. This rearrangement joins TRBV7-9 to TRBJ2-7; D remains unclear. The CDR3 contains 13 residues. Germline V gene lookup returns CDR1 SEHNR and CDR2 FQNEAQ (reference sequence). V was shortened by 4 bases and J by 4 bases, with 11 bases between the two germline ends. In nucleotides, the CDR3 is TGTGCCAGCAGCTCCCCGGCGCGGTACGAGCAGTACGTC. Amino acid sequence: CASSSPARYEQYV.